The 10 T cell receptor beta chains given below trace back to one sample, sequenced in a study of T cells in Graves' hyperthyroidism and ophthalmopathy. The source material, RNA transcripts, was used to amplify TCR beta CDR3 regions. First-round RT-PCR targeting the TCR CDR3 was performed with the HTBI primer set. A single record per CDR3 protein comes from TCRdb applying MiXCR to the multiplex PCR reads. The data show 800,000 or so distinct CDR3 sequences, roughly 37% seen once. Sequencing used blood. These receptors originate from a man aged 18 to 29 with Graves' hyperthyroidism.

This chain connects TRBV11-3 to TRBJ2-7; TRBD2 might be the D (5 bases). Trimming removed 0 bases from V and 2 bases from J, with 17 bases in between. In germline, CDR1 is SGHNT, CDR2 YENEEA. The length of the CDR3 is 17 residues. CDR3 sequence reads: CASSLDPGTDPTYEQYF. CDR3 in DNA: TGTGCCAGCAGCTTAGATCCGGGAACGGATCCTACCTACGAGCAGTACTTC.

The V and J genes are TRBV15 and TRBJ2-5, with a possible D match to TRBD1 (5 bases). Germline V lookup: CDR1 LNHNV, CDR2 YYDKDF (reference sequence). V was clipped by 1 base and J by 5 bases, with 8 bases between them. The CDR3 spans 13 residues. The CDR3 protein is CATSRVSGETQYF. CDR3 sequence (DNA): TGTGCCACCAGCAGAGTGTCAGGGGAGACCCAGTACTTC.

The DNA of the CDR3 is TGTGCCACCTCCGGGACTAGCGGGAGGATGGATGAGCAGTTCTTC. It yields the protein CATSGTSGRMDEQFF. This rearrangement joins TRBV24-1 to TRBJ2-5; 15 bases agree with TRBD2. Near its end, the DNA agrees better with TRBJ2-1, so the J call may be wrong. This CDR3 contains 15 residues. Looked up from germline, CDR1 is KGHDR and CDR2 is SFDVKD.

The gene calls are TRBV20-1 and TRBJ2-5; 10 bases are a match to TRBD2. The CDR3 covers 16 residues. Germline assignment: CDR1 DFQATT and CDR2 SNEGSKA (reference sequence). V shed 0 bases, J shed 1 base, and the junction held 5 bases outside the gene matches. The CDR3 DNA is TGCAGTGCTAGAGATCTACTAGCGGGGCCCCAAGAGACCCAGTACTTC. Translating it yields CSARDLLAGPQETQYF.

As for this clonotype: A much larger clone differs from this one at a single base, so this may be a read error. This chain connects TRBV29-1 to TRBJ2-5; tentatively, D is TRBD2 (7 bases). The CDR3 covers 14 residues. CDR1 is SQVTM and CDR2 is ANQGSEA in the germline V gene. The V and J ends lost 3 bases and 5 bases respectively, with 16 bases between them. CDR3 sequence reads: CSVESGGPRETQYF. CDR3 nucleotide sequence: TGCAGCGTTGAGTCGGGGGGCCCCCGGGAGACCCAGTACTTC.

The rearrangement links TRBV20-1 to TRBJ2-2; weak D call: TRBD2 (5 bases). The CDR3 has 15 amino acids. V lost 7 bases, J lost 3 bases, and 18 bases lay in between. Germline CDR1 is DFQATT and CDR2 is SNEGSKA (reference sequence). The CDR3 spells CSVLGKGWYTGELFF. Written as DNA, the CDR3 is TGCAGTGTCCTCGGGAAGGGCTGGTACACCGGGGAGCTGTTTTTT.

This clonotype was recorded at least ten times. This chain joins TRBV15 and TRBJ1-1; D is possibly TRBD1 (6 bases). V gave up 0 bases and J gave up 5 bases, with 10 bases separating them. Per the germline V gene, CDR1 is LNHNV and CDR2 is YYDKDF (reference sequence). This CDR3 is 14 amino acids long. CDR3: CATSRDRGWTEAFF. CDR3 coding DNA: TGTGCCACCAGCAGAGATAGGGGGTGGACTGAAGCTTTCTTT.

This clonotype was recorded only once. The chain couples TRBV25-1 to TRBJ1-1; D unclear. Trimming left V 8 bases short and J 0 bases short, with 10 bases between. The germline V gene encodes CDR1 MGHDK and CDR2 SYGVNS. CDR3 size: 13 residues. The CDR3 DNA reads as TGTGCCAGCGTACAGACGGTGAACACTGAAGCTTTCTTT. Its translation: CASVQTVNTEAFF.

The V and J genes are TRBV19 and TRBJ2-7, with D perhaps TRBD2 (7 bases). Trimming shortened V by 9 bases and J by 5 bases, and 17 bases separated the two germline ends. The CDR3 has 13 residues. Germline CDR1 LNHDA, CDR2 SQIVND (reference sequence). CDR3 nucleotides: TGTGCCAGCGGGGGGCTGGGAGTGAACGAGCAGTACTTC. Encoded protein: CASGGLGVNEQYF. The full variable domain, rest sourced from reference TRBV19 and TRBJ2-7, is DGGITQSPKYLFRKEGQNVTLSCEQNLNHDAMYWYRQDPGQGLRLIYYSQIVNDFQKGDIAEGYSVSREKKESFPLTVTSAQKNPTAFYLCASGGLGVNEQYFGPGTRLTVT.

This sequence joins TRBV29-1 and TRBJ1-1; the D is unclear. V was shortened by 8 bases and J by 2 bases, with 15 bases between the two germline ends. Germline lookup yields CDR1 SQVTM and CDR2 ANQGSEA. This CDR3 is built from 13 residues. The CDR3 spells CSLGRTVNTEAFF. The DNA of the CDR3 is TGCAGCTTAGGTCGGACCGTTAACACTGAAGCTTTCTTT.